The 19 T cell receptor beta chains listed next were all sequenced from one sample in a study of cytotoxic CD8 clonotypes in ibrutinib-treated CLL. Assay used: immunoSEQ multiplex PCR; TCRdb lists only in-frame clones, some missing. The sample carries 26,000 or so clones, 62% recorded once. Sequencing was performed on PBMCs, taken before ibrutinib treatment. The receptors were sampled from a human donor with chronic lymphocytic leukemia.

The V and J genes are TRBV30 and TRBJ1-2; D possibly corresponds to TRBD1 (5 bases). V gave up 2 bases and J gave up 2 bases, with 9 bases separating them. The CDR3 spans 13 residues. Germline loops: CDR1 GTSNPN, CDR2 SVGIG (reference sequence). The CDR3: CAWSPRGNYGYTF. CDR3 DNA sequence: TGTGCCTGGAGTCCGAGGGGAAACTATGGCTACACCTTC.

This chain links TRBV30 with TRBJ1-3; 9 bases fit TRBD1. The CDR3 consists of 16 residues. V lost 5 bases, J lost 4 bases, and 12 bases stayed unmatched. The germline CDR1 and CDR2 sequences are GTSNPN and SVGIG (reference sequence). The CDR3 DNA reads TGTGCCTGGCACCACAGGGGGCTTTTCTCCGGAAACACCATATATTTT. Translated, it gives CAWHHRGLFSGNTIYF.

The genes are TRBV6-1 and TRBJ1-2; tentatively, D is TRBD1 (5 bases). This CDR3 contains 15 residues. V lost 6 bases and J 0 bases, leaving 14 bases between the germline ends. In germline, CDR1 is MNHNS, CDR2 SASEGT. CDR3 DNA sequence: TGTGCCAGCAGGGGGGGGAATGGAGCTAACTATGGCTACACCTTC. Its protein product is CASRGGNGANYGYTF.

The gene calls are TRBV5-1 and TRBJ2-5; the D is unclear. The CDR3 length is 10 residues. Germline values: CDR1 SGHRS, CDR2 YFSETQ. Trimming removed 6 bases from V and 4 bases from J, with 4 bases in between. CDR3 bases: TGCGCCAGCACAGGAGAGACCCAGTACTTC. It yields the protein CASTGETQYF.

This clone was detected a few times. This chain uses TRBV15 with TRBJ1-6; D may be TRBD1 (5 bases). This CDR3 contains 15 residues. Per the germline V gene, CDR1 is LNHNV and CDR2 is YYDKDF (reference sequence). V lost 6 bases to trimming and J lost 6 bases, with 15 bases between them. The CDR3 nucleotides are TGTGCCACCAGGGTCCAGGGAGCGGTTAATTCACCCCTCCACTTT. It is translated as CATRVQGAVNSPLHF.

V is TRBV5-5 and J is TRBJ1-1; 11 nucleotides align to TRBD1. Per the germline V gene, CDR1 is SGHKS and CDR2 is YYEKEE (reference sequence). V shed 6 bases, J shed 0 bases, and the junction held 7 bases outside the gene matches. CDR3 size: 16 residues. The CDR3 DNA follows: TGTGCCAGCATCGAGAGGGACAGGGGGGTGAACACTGAAGCTTTCTTT. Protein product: CASIERDRGVNTEAFF.

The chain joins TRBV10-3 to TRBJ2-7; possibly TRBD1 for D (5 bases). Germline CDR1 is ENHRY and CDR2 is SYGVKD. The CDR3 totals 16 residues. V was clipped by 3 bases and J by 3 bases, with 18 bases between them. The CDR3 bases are TGTGCCATCAGTGAACTTGGGGCTAATCCGGGCTACGAGCAGTACTTC. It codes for CAISELGANPGYEQYF.

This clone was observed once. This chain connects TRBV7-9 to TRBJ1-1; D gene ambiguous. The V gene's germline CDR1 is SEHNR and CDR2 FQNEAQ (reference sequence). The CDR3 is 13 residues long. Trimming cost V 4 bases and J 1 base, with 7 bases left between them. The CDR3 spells CASSSNRNTEAFF. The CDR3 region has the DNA TGTGCCAGCAGCTCGAACAGGAACACTGAAGCTTTCTTT.

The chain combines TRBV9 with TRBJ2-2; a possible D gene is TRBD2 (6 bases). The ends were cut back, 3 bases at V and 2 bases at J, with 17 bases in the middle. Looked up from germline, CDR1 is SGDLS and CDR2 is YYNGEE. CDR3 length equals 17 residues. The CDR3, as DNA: TGTGCCAGCAGCGGGGTGGGGAGGACCGGCAACACCGGGGAGCTGTTTTTT. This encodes CASSGVGRTGNTGELFF.

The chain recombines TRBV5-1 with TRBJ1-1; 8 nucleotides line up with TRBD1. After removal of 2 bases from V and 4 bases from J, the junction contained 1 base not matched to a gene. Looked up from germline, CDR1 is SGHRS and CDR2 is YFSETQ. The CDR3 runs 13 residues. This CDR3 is CASSFTGGTEAFF. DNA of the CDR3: TGCGCCAGCAGCTTTACAGGGGGCACTGAAGCTTTCTTT.

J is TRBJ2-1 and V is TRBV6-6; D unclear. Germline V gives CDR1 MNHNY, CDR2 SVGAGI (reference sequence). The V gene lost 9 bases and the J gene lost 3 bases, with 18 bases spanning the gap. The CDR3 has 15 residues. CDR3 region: CASTPVSPVYNEQFF. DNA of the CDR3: TGTGCCAGTACCCCGGTGTCACCTGTCTACAATGAGCAGTTCTTC.

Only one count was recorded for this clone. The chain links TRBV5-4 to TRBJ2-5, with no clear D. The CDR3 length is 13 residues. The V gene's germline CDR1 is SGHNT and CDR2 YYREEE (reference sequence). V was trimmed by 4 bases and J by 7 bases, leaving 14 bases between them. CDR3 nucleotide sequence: TGTGCCAGCAGCATCGCCACTGTTGGGACCCAGTACTTC. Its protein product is CASSIATVGTQYF.

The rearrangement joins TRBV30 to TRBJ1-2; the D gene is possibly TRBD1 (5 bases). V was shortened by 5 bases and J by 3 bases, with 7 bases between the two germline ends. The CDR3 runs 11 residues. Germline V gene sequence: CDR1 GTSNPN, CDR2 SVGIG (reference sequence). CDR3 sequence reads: CAWSRDYGYTF. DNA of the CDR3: TGTGCCTGGTCCAGGGACTATGGCTACACCTTC.

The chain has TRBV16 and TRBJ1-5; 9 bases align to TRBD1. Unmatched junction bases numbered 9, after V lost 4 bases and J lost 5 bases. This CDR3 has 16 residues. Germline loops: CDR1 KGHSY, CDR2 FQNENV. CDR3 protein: CASSPGQGTLYQPQHF. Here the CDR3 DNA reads TGTGCCAGCAGCCCCGGACAGGGGACACTTTATCAGCCCCAGCATTTT.

CDR3 DNA sequence: TGTGCCAGCAGCTTAGACACCTTACGGGGGGGCAGCACCGGGGAGCTGTTTTTT. It translates to CASSLDTLRGGSTGELFF. This chain joins TRBV7-9 and TRBJ2-2, with 8 positions matching TRBD2. The ends lost 1 base at V and 4 bases at J; junction bases unmatched: 11. Germline assignment: CDR1 SEHNR and CDR2 FQNEAQ (reference sequence). There are 18 residues in the CDR3.

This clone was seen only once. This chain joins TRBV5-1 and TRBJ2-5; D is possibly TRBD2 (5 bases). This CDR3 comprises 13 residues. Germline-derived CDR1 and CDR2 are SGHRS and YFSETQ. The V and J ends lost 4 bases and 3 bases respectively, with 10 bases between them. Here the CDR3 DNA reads TGCGCCAGCAGCGAGGACTCTAAAGAGACCCAGTACTTC. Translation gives CASSEDSKETQYF.

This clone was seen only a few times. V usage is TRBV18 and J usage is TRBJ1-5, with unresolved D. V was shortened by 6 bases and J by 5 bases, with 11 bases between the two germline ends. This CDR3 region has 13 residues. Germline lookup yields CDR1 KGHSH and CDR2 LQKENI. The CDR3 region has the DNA TGTGCCAGCTCCCCCGGGGAAGATCAGCCCCAGCATTTT. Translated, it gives CASSPGEDQPQHF.

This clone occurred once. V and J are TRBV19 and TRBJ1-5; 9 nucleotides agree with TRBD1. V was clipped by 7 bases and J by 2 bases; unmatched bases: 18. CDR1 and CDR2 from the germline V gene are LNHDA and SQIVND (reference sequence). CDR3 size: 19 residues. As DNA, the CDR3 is TGTGCCAGTACGGGGATCAGCAGACAGGGGGTAAGGGGCAATCAGCCCCAGCATTTT. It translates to CASTGISRQGVRGNQPQHF. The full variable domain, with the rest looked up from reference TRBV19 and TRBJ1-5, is DGGITQSPKYLFRKEGQNVTLSCEQNLNHDAMYWYRQDPGQGLRLIYYSQIVNDFQKGDIAEGYSVSREKKESFPLTVTSAQKNPTAFYLCASTGISRQGVRGNQPQHFGDGTRLSIL.

CDR3 nucleotide sequence: TGTGCCAGCTCACCGGACAGGACTTACGAGCAGTACTTC. This sequence encodes CASSPDRTYEQYF. This sequence joins TRBV18 and TRBJ2-7, with 7 bases lining up with TRBD1. The CDR3 covers 13 residues. Germline CDR1 KGHSH, CDR2 LQKENI. The V and J ends lost 3 bases and 4 bases, in that order; junction bases with no gene match: 3.